Following are 22 T cell receptor beta chains from one sample sequenced in a study of control samples from healthy donors and cancer patients. Only in-frame clones appear in the TCRdb table, and some are missing; sequencing was by immunoSEQ multiplex PCR. The sample holds 150,000 or so clones, over 85% seen once. Sequenced sample: blood. The source is a man younger than 30 in good health.

The V call is TRBV2, the J call TRBJ1-5; 7 bases map to TRBD1. The CDR3 runs to 15 residues. Per the germline V gene, CDR1 is SNHLY and CDR2 is FYNNEI. Trimming at V came to 4 bases and at J to 3 bases, leaving 6 bases not matched to a gene. CDR3 loop: CASSGTTGFNQPQHF. The CDR3 region has the DNA TGTGCCAGCAGTGGAACGACAGGGTTCAATCAGCCCCAGCATTTT.

The chain has TRBV7-2 and TRBJ2-1; the D is unclear. The CDR3 loop spans 13 amino acids. Trimming removed 11 bases from V and 10 bases from J, with 21 bases in between. Germline loops: CDR1 SGHTA, CDR2 FQGNSA. CDR3 protein: CAAASSLLGEQFF. CDR3 DNA: TGTGCCGCCGCTAGTTCCCTGTTGGGGGAGCAGTTCTTC.

The rearrangement joins TRBV7-9 to TRBJ1-2; D is unresolved. Germline V gives CDR1 SEHNR, CDR2 FQNEAQ (reference sequence). The V and J ends lost 5 bases and 5 bases respectively, with 18 bases between them. The CDR3 contains 15 residues. The CDR3 DNA sequence: TGTGCCAGCAGCCTAATAGAGGTGGTCTTGTATGGCTACACCTTC. Translating gives CASSLIEVVLYGYTF.

The rearrangement links TRBV25-1 to TRBJ2-4; 7 bases are shared with TRBD1. The CDR3 has 15 residues. J lost 7 bases, V lost 8 bases, and 14 bases had no gene match. Germline CDR1 is MGHDK and CDR2 is SYGVNS. Here the CDR3 DNA reads TGTGCCAGCTCTTCTACAGGGGATAAGGGGAACATTCAGTACTTC. Protein sequence: CASSSTGDKGNIQYF. Complete variable domain (other parts from reference TRBV25-1 and TRBJ2-4): EADIYQTPRYLVIGTGKKITLECSQTMGHDKMYWYQQDPGMELHLIHYSYGVNSTEKGDLSSESTVSRIRTEHFPLTLESARPSHTSQYLCASSSTGDKGNIQYFGAGTRLSVL.

This chain uses TRBV9 with TRBJ2-2; TRBD1 aligns across 7 bases. The junction had 4 bases not matched to a gene; V was cut back by 4 bases and J by 1 base. The germline V gene has CDR1 SGDLS and CDR2 YYNGEE. CDR3 length: 15 residues. CDR3 in DNA: TGTGCCAGCAGCTTCAGGACAGGGAACACCGGGGAGCTGTTTTTT. Residues: CASSFRTGNTGELFF.

The genes are TRBV19 and TRBJ2-1, with D tentatively TRBD2 (6 bases). Looked up from germline, CDR1 is LNHDA and CDR2 is SQIVND (reference sequence). This CDR3 contains 15 residues. Trimming shortened V by 1 base and J by 2 bases, and 9 bases separated the two germline ends. This chain's CDR3 is CASSIAGGAYNEQFF. DNA of the CDR3: TGTGCCAGTAGTATAGCGGGCGGGGCCTACAATGAGCAGTTCTTC.

This chain joins TRBV3-1 (or the pseudogene TRBV3-2) and TRBJ1-6, with TRBD1 matching 9 bases. The CDR3 covers 14 residues. After removal of 1 base from V and 9 bases from J, the junction contained 1 base not matched to a gene. Germline V gives CDR1 LGHDT, CDR2 YNNKEL (reference sequence). Here the CDR3 DNA reads TGTGCCAGCAGCCAAGGGGACAGGGCTTCACCCCTCCACTTT. Amino acid sequence: CASSQGDRASPLHF.

The rearrangement links TRBV7-8 to TRBJ2-2; no firm D call. Germline V gives CDR1 SGHVS, CDR2 FQNEAQ. The V end was cut by 1 base, the J end by 2 bases, with 8 bases between. CDR3 length: 15 amino acids. CDR3 protein: CASSLGGYNTGELFF. Written as DNA, the CDR3 is TGTGCCAGCAGCTTAGGTGGCTATAACACCGGGGAGCTGTTTTTT.

The chain is built from TRBV12-3 or TRBV12-4 and TRBJ1-2; no firm D call. The CDR3 sequence is 13 residues long. The V and J ends lost 10 bases and 3 bases respectively, with 15 bases between them. The CDR3 nucleotides read TGTGCCACATACGGGGAGCCGGACTATGGCTACACCTTC. Protein: CATYGEPDYGYTF.

The chain couples TRBV7-8 to TRBJ1-6; D possibly corresponds to TRBD1 (5 bases). The CDR3 contains 13 residues. CDR1 is SGHVS, CDR2 FQNEAQ, per germline. With 8 bases removed from V and 8 bases from J, the gap between germline ends came to 13 bases. CDR3 loop: CASSGGEHSPLHF. The CDR3 DNA sequence: TGTGCCAGCTCGGGAGGGGAGCATTCACCCCTCCACTTT.

J is TRBJ1-1 and V is TRBV6-4; perhaps TRBD1 as D (5 bases). Trimming left V 3 bases short and J 5 bases short, with 19 bases between. In germline, CDR1 is MRHNA, CDR2 SNTAGT. CDR3 length: 16 residues. The CDR3 region has the DNA TGTGCCAGCAGTGAATTCCGGGGGGAAGAGAAAACTGAAGCTTTCTTT. This gives the protein CASSEFRGEEKTEAFF.

This clone was counted a few times. This rearrangement joins TRBV19 to TRBJ1-5; D is possibly TRBD1 (5 bases). The CDR3 sequence is 13 residues long. CDR1 is LNHDA and CDR2 is SQIVND in the germline V gene (reference sequence). Trimming took off 3 bases at V and 7 bases at J, with 10 bases between the two ends. The DNA for the CDR3 is TGTGCCAGTAGTATCTTGACAGACCAGCCCCAGCATTTT. Protein: CASSILTDQPQHF.

The rearrangement links TRBV19 to TRBJ2-5; D may be TRBD2 (5 bases). The CDR3 spans 19 residues. V gave up 1 base and J gave up 4 bases, with 25 bases separating them. The germline CDR1 and CDR2 sequences are LNHDA and SQIVND (reference sequence). The CDR3 reads CASSIVFLGETGSRETQYF. CDR3 DNA: TGTGCCAGTAGTATAGTTTTCCTCGGTGAAACGGGAAGTCGAGAGACCCAGTACTTC.

The CDR3 loop is CASSLQGSGANVLTF. Written as DNA, the CDR3 is TGTGCCAGCAGTTTACAGGGGTCTGGGGCCAACGTCCTGACTTTC. The V call is TRBV5-4, the J call TRBJ2-6; 7 bases agree with TRBD1. The CDR3 totals 15 residues. The ends lost 5 bases at V and 1 base at J; junction bases unmatched: 3. Per the germline V gene, CDR1 is SGHNT and CDR2 is YYREEE (reference sequence). The full variable domain, with the rest looked up from reference TRBV5-4 and TRBJ2-6, is ETGVTQSPTHLIKTRGQQVTLRCSSQSGHNTVSWYQQALGQGPQFIFQYYREEENGRGNFPPRFSGLQFPNYSSELNVNALELDDSALYLCASSLQGSGANVLTFGAGSRLTVL.

This chain uses TRBV9 with TRBJ1-1, with 7 bases identical to TRBD1. V dropped 4 bases and J dropped 6; count of bases not matched to a gene: 6. Germline V gives CDR1 SGDLS, CDR2 YYNGEE. This CDR3 contains 13 residues. The chain's CDR3 is CASSIDRVSEAFF. In nucleotides, the CDR3 is TGTGCCAGCAGCATAGACAGGGTCTCTGAAGCTTTCTTT.

The rearrangement uses TRBV5-1 and TRBJ1-4; the D gene is possibly TRBD1 (6 bases). The CDR3 consists of 15 residues. The ends were cut back, 5 bases at V and 3 bases at J, with 14 bases in the middle. Germline CDR1 SGHRS, CDR2 YFSETQ. DNA of the CDR3: TGCGCCAGCAGTGAGCCGGGACACCCTAATGAAAAACTGTTTTTT. The encoded protein is CASSEPGHPNEKLFF.

The rearrangement links TRBV5-5 to TRBJ1-3; a weak D match, TRBD1 (5 bases). The V and J ends lost 0 bases and 0 bases respectively, with 13 bases between them. Germline-derived CDR1 and CDR2 are SGHKS and YYEKEE (reference sequence). CDR3 length: 17 residues. DNA for the CDR3: TGTGCCAGCAGCTTGGGGGCAGGGATTCGCTCTGGAAACACCATATATTTT. It encodes CASSLGAGIRSGNTIYF.

This chain connects TRBV16 to TRBJ2-1; 7 bases line up with TRBD1. Trimming cost V 2 bases and J 9 bases; bases outside gene matches: 10. The CDR3 sequence is 15 residues long. The V gene's germline CDR1 is KGHSY and CDR2 FQNENV. The CDR3 protein is CASSQRGLGNIEQFF. As DNA, the CDR3 is TGTGCCAGCAGCCAAAGGGGGCTGGGGAACATTGAGCAGTTCTTC.

The V and J genes are TRBV6-1 and TRBJ1-5, with a weak D call TRBD1 (6 bases). Germline loops: CDR1 MNHNS, CDR2 SASEGT. The CDR3 covers 16 residues. Trimming took off 3 bases at V and 3 bases at J, with 15 bases between the two ends. The CDR3 sequence is CASSEGTPYNNQPQHF. The CDR3 DNA reads as TGTGCCAGCAGTGAGGGGACACCTTACAACAATCAGCCCCAGCATTTT.

V gene TRBV6-1 combines with J gene TRBJ1-1; maybe TRBD1 (6 bases). V was trimmed by 2 bases and J by 4 bases, leaving 8 bases between them. Germline V gives CDR1 MNHNS, CDR2 SASEGT. The CDR3 runs 13 residues. The CDR3 spells CASSERGGTEAFF. CDR3 DNA: TGTGCCAGCAGTGAAAGGGGGGGCACTGAAGCTTTCTTT.

This clone was seen just once. J is TRBJ2-2 and V is TRBV6-6; tentatively, D is TRBD2 (5 bases). Trimming removed 6 bases at V and 3 bases at J, with 11 bases between. The length of the CDR3 is 14 residues. The germline V gene encodes CDR1 MNHNY and CDR2 SVGAGI (reference sequence). CDR3 sequence (DNA): TGTGCCAGCAGCCTACGGGGTCACACCGGGGAGCTGTTTTTT. Its translation: CASSLRGHTGELFF.

The chain uses TRBV18 and TRBJ1-2, with a possible D match to TRBD1 (5 bases). The CDR3 is made up of 14 amino acids. Germline loops: CDR1 KGHSH, CDR2 LQKENI. V was shortened by 0 bases and J by 5 bases, with 10 bases between the two germline ends. DNA of the CDR3: TGTGCCAGCTCACCACCGTGGCAGGGATATGGCTACACCTTC. It is translated as CASSPPWQGYGYTF. Variable domain in full (rest from reference TRBV18 and TRBJ1-2): NAGVMQNPRHLVRRRGQEARLRCSPMKGHSHVYWYRQLPEEGLKFMVYLQKENIIDESGMPKERFSAEFPKEGPSILRIQQVVRGDSAAYFCASSPPWQGYGYTFGSGTRLTVV.